This T cell receptor (beta chain) emerged from a study of cytomegalovirus exposure and HLA in healthy donors (dated by TCRdb to 2016 to 2017). Background for the entire study: In an earlier analysis of 587 of the donors, around 300 Gb of sequence data and approximately 100 million unique TCR beta sequences from about 190 million T cells were reported. Around 320 gigabases of sequencing data and tens of millions of unique TCR sequences were included in an early release covering roughly 600 HLA-typed donors. The genetic ancestry cluster associated with self-reported Caucasian donors included approximately 85% of the roughly 410 genotyped donors. The study aimed to test whether signatures of past pathogen exposure could be identified by cataloging public T cell receptors. The study profiled the T cell repertoires of hundreds of subjects by immunosequencing and related them to cytomegalovirus serostatus. Besides the first cohort of approximately 670 subjects, a separate validation cohort made up of 90 to 150 different subjects was used. To predict cytomegalovirus infection status, the study combined high-throughput TCR immunosequencing, statistical association of individual TCRs with disease status, and machine learning. A later analysis re-analyzed previously published TCR beta repertoires from 660 or so donors and added high-resolution HLA genotyping to study TCR occurrence patterns. Rather than drawing on any new phenotypic data, the later analysis identified candidate immune exposures from TCR beta sequences and the way those sequences occurred across donors. To decide whether each TCR beta V gene segment behaved as functional or pseudogenic, an earlier analysis of 587 of the donors relied on high-throughput TCR beta sequencing. Alongside the repertoire data, information on donor age, sex, ethnicity and CMV serostatus was compiled. Genome-wide SNP genotypes for about three fifths of the 666 donors were used in a later genetic analysis, which treated that subset as a discovery cohort. All discovery cohort repertoires had been generated on a single sequencing platform. HLA typing included class I and class II loci at four-digit resolution. The number of typed donors differed by locus: about 620-640 for A, B, C, DRB1 and DQB1; 500 to 550 for DQA1; around 580 for DPA1; and about 450 for DPB1. Four or five DR-DQ haplotypes were handled as single units for association and clustering, since linkage in the cohort was strong. Across some 400 genotyped donors of the cohort, an average of approximately 240,000 unique TCR beta nucleotide sequences per donor were sequenced, and 15% to 20% of those sequences were non-productive. The study at large found these results: When HLA alleles, especially DR and DQ, strongly co-occurred, TCR associations were difficult to assign to individual alleles. The study listed 170 or so TCR beta chains as associated with cytomegalovirus. Most TCR sequences were seen in very few donors, while some public TCRs were found in many individuals. Immune exposure information for the cohort was limited to CMV serostatus. The authors suggested that the approach could potentially be extended to other disease states and immunological phenotypes. HLA typing was unavailable for some donors at each locus, so association tests used only the typed subset. According to a later analysis, most CMV-associated TCR beta chains appeared to be HLA-restricted, and the HLA associations seemed to be driven largely by CMV exposure. Correlated functional status among segregating V segments might be attributable to linkage disequilibrium, but an unknown experimental factor could not be ruled out. In vitro tests confirmed that three of the cytomegalovirus-associated TCR beta chains recognize cytomegalovirus antigens. In an earlier analysis of around 500 of the donors, most TCR beta V segments appeared in productive rearrangements about 87% or about 30% of the time, broadly matching IMGT annotations. The presence/absence analyses assumed that sequencing depth was roughly uniform across donors, and that assumption may not be true. The classifier was reported to diagnose cytomegalovirus status with high specificity and sensitivity in both the original cohort and the validation cohort. According to a later genetic analysis, donors in an Asian-associated ancestry cluster had fewer N-insertions in productive TCRs than the approximately 630-donor mean. In a later analysis, TCR association rates were found to vary across HLA loci, with the most associated TCRs seen for DRB1 alleles and the fewest for HLA-C alleles. Because the 87-base-pair reads could not distinguish some IMGT-functional V segments, including TRBV6-2 and TRBV6-3, those segments were excluded. In a later analysis, several top co-occurrence clusters were reported to appear linked to parvovirus B19, influenza, CMV and Epstein-Barr virus. In this cohort, only TCR beta chains were sequenced, and detectable features were limited by the absence of alpha or paired-chain data. At a false discovery rate of 0.05, a later analysis linked around 15,000 TCR beta sequences to specific HLA alleles. A later analysis found that HLA-associated TCR beta chains were more clonally expanded and had lower generation probabilities than equally common non-associated chains. The earlier analysis of about 600 of the donors excluded approximately 17 rarely observed V segments, including chromosome 9 orphons, because counts were too low. A cluster of highly shared sequence variants was judged likely to be a technical artifact of the sequencing pipeline. In a later genetic analysis, a missense DCLRE1C variant was associated with V-gene and J-gene trimming of TCR beta chains, and the association was replicated in an independent cohort. A further reported finding was that TCR beta sequences accurately predicted the HLA-A and HLA-B alleles for most subjects in the first cohort.

The library was made by the immunoSEQ multiplex PCR assay. For the multiplex PCR, a mixture combining 60 forward primers for TCR Vbeta segments and 13 reverse primers for TCR Jbeta segments was used. A multiplex PCR assay on genomic DNA amplified the CDR3 region of rearranged TCR beta genes. The amplified TCR beta libraries were sequenced on the Illumina HiSeq System as 87-base-pair reads. In the source study's methods: In a later analysis, roughly 80 million unique TCR beta chains were counted across the 500 to 850 repertoires, and roughly 11 million of these chains were shared by at least two donors. Raw reads were error-corrected and collapsed into unique sequences by a nearest-neighbor algorithm in which closely related sequences were merged to remove PCR and sequencing errors. V, D and J gene segments were assigned by aligning CDR3 sequences to IMGT reference sequences. For a sequence to be retained, a match of at least six nucleotides to both a V gene segment and a J gene segment was required. Rearrangements were called productive when the CDR3 lacked stop codons and stayed in frame with V and J; all others were non-productive. CDR3 was defined by IMGT convention, running from the second conserved V-encoded cysteine to the conserved J-encoded phenylalanine. In an earlier analysis of around 600 of the donors, sequences lacking an unambiguous match to a single V gene segment were excluded. In an earlier analysis of roughly 600 of the donors, a V segment was called functional when productive rearrangements were above 56.7%, and segregating when the standard deviation between donors exceeded 5%. A statistical classification framework was developed to diagnose cytomegalovirus status using the catalog of TCR beta chain sequences. A later analysis assigned V and J genes by comparing TCR nucleotide sequences with IMGT/GENE-DB human TR gene sequences. Using the TCRdist pipeline, a later analysis assigned CDR3 sequences along with most-parsimonious VDJ recombination scenarios. A later analysis defined each TCR beta chain by its CDR3 amino acid sequence plus V-gene family, and excluded reads lacking a unique V-gene family. To address suspected cross-contamination and a sequencing artifact, a later analysis removed around 600 highly shared, low-generation-probability nucleotide sequences. In a later analysis, a clonal expansion index for each public chain was calculated from normalized within-repertoire ranks of inferred template counts. Generation probabilities in a later analysis came from a VDJ recombination model fitted to out-of-frame rearrangements, and those results were checked against IGoR. A later analysis scored TCR-TCR, TCR-HLA and TCR-CMV co-occurrence with hypergeometric tests, applying a repertoire-size bias correction to TCR pairs. A later analysis estimated false discovery rates by permuting HLA or CMV assignments 20 times. In a later analysis, co-occurring TCRs were grouped using DBSCAN, and TCRdist sequence similarity was added for clustering within HLA-allele-positive subsets. Repertoires with fewer than 30,000 or more than 120,000 public chains, plus five repertoires with anomalous nucleotide sharing, were excluded from co-occurrence clustering. Sourced from immuneACCESS, this table was stored by TCRdb with only in-frame sequences that have V and J called. A share of the clones is absent; for the studies checked, an unresolved V gene accounts for under half, and the remainder has no known explanation. V and J calls and clone size are as listed in that table; D and trimming were resolved from the DNA. This sample has 200,000 to 250,000 clones in its table, and around 75% of those were observed once. The ten largest clones add up to under 2% of the sample.

As concerns this clone: Its antigen is currently not known. Base quality data are lacking; no much larger clone is found one base away.

Between the V and J ends, shortened by 0 bases and 2 bases respectively, the junction contains 17 bases. The germline V gene supplies CDR1 SGHRS and CDR2 YFSETQ. The CDR3 contains 17 residues, cysteine and phenylalanine counted. Of all the DNA, just the CDR3 is kept, 51 bases in frame from base 1. The cohort comprised 670 or so healthy bone marrow donors. At the time of sampling, every cohort member was nominally healthy, though immune exposures that went unrecorded were likely present. The donor was CMV seronegative and was included in the group of a few hundred seronegative cohort members. Each donor provided a peripheral blood sample, and peripheral blood mononuclear cells were used for TCR beta sequencing. The Qiagen DNeasy Blood Extraction Kit was used to extract genomic DNA from the blood cell samples.

Sequenced material: PBMCs. This sequence was found in a woman under 40 in good health and CMV-seronegative. This receptor chain uses TRBV5-1 and TRBJ1-1; a weak D assignment points to TRBD1 (5 bases agree). The CDR3 corresponds to CASSLASRFGGNTEAFF. The bases are TGCGCCAGCAGCTTGGCCTCAAGGTTCGGGGGAAACACTGAAGCTTTCTTT. Reference TRBV5-1 and TRBJ1-1 proteins supply the regions before and after the CDR3; the full variable domain is: KAGVTQTPRYLIKTRGQQVTLSCSPISGHRSVSWYQQTPGQGLQFLFEYFSETQRNKGNFPGRFSGRQFSNSRSEMNVSTLELGDSALYLCASSLASRFGGNTEAFFGQGTRLTVV.